This TCR beta chain was profiled in a study of cytomegalovirus exposure and HLA in healthy donors. Trimming took off 0 bases at V and 1 base at J, with 8 bases between the two ends. The CDR3 has 14 amino acids. In germline, CDR1 is SGHNT, CDR2 YYREEE (reference sequence). PCR employed 60 Vbeta and 13 Jbeta primers. Using immunoSEQ multiplex PCR, the repertoire was profiled, and TCRdb retains in-frame clones only, with some absent. The sample contains 200,000 or so clones, approximately 84% of which appear only once. This sequence joins TRBV5-4 and TRBJ2-7; weak D call: TRBD1 (6 bases). The sequenced material came from PBMCs. This receptor was identified in a young woman in good health and CMV-seropositive. CDR3 in amino acids: CASSLDQGSYEQYF. The CDR3 nucleotides read TGTGCCAGCAGCTTGGACCAGGGGTCCTACGAGCAGTACTTC.